The 26 T cell receptor beta chains below come from one sample, sequenced in a study of CD4 T cells in relation to SARS-CoV-2 and coronaviruses. These receptors lack a known antigen. CD4+ T cells from unexposed donors were obtained before the COVID-19 pandemic (2011-2018). After ten to eleven days of culture, CD4+ T cells were isolated. TCRdb's copy holds only in-frame clones and misses some; the assay was immunoSEQ multiplex PCR. The sample lists about 20,000 clones; 65% to 70% were seen once. Sequenced sample: CD4+ T cells from PBMCs, cultured in vitro. The receptors here all came from a human donor in good health.

The chain carries TRBV5-1 and TRBJ2-3, with a possible D match to TRBD2 (5 bases). The germline gives CDR1 SGHRS, CDR2 YFSETQ. The germline V and J ends were trimmed by 5 bases and 4 bases, with 14 bases remaining between them. This CDR3 region has 14 residues. The CDR3: CASSVGLGADTQYF. The CDR3, as DNA: TGCGCCAGCAGTGTGGGTCTCGGGGCAGATACGCAGTATTTT.

The chain joins TRBV19 to TRBJ2-1, with D possibly called TRBD1 or TRBD2 (5 bases each). CDR1 is LNHDA, CDR2 SQIVND, per germline (reference sequence). V was shortened by 7 bases and J by 6 bases, with 19 bases between the two germline ends. There are 15 residues in the CDR3. This CDR3 reads CASNPPGPRGNEQFF. CDR3 coding DNA: TGTGCCAGTAACCCGCCGGGACCCCGAGGCAATGAGCAGTTCTTC. Variable domain in full (rest from reference TRBV19 and TRBJ2-1): DGGITQSPKYLFRKEGQNVTLSCEQNLNHDAMYWYRQDPGQGLRLIYYSQIVNDFQKGDIAEGYSVSREKKESFPLTVTSAQKNPTAFYLCASNPPGPRGNEQFFGPGTRLTVL.

The V call is TRBV6-5, the J call TRBJ1-2, with 10 bases that match TRBD1. CDR3 length: 15 amino acids. V was pared by 7 bases and J by 4 bases, with 9 bases of the junction left unmatched. The germline V gene has CDR1 MNHEY and CDR2 SVGAGI. DNA of the CDR3: TGTGCCAGCACATCGTTCGGGACAGGGGTCTATGGCTACACCTTC. Translated, it gives CASTSFGTGVYGYTF.

The CDR3 coding sequence is TGCGCCAGCAGCCAAGTGGGGCGGGGAAACAATGAGCAGTTCTTC. The encoded protein is CASSQVGRGNNEQFF. The chain links TRBV4-1 to TRBJ2-1, with D tentatively TRBD2 (6 bases). Germline CDR1 reads MGHRA; CDR2 reads YSYEKL. The CDR3 has 15 residues. V lost 1 base and J 5 bases, leaving 12 bases between the germline ends.

This chain uses TRBV27 with TRBJ1-2, with D possibly being TRBD1 (6 bases). This CDR3 contains 13 residues. Trimming took 3 bases from V and 8 from J, leaving 13 bases between them. Per germline, CDR1 MNHEY and CDR2 SMNVEV (reference sequence). CDR3 sequence (DNA): TGTGCCAGCAGTTTGGTACAGGGCGAGGGCTACACCTTC. It translates to CASSLVQGEGYTF.

The rearrangement links TRBV5-4 to TRBJ2-5; D uncertain. Germline lookup yields CDR1 SGHNT and CDR2 YYREEE (reference sequence). Trimming removed 0 bases at V and 1 base at J, with 7 bases between. The CDR3 runs 14 residues. CDR3 in amino acids: CASSLVLAQETQYF. CDR3 DNA: TGTGCCAGCAGCTTGGTGTTAGCCCAAGAGACCCAGTACTTC.

This sequence joins TRBV2 and TRBJ2-4; 9 positions match TRBD2. CDR3 size: 13 residues. The germline V gene has CDR1 SNHLY and CDR2 FYNNEI. The V gene end was trimmed by 7 bases and the J gene end by 12 bases; junction bases not matched to a gene: 10. CDR3 coding DNA: TGTGCCAGCAACCTGCTAGCGGGATGGGATCAGTACTTC. Translation gives CASNLLAGWDQYF.

V is TRBV7-9 and J is TRBJ1-4, with unresolved D. Germline V gives CDR1 SEHNR, CDR2 FQNEAQ (reference sequence). V was shortened by 1 base and J by 5 bases, with 8 bases between the two germline ends. The CDR3 totals 14 residues. The CDR3 nucleotides read TGTGCCAGCAGCTTAGGGACGGGGAATGAAAAACTGTTTTTT. This gives the protein CASSLGTGNEKLFF.

This chain uses TRBV6-5 with TRBJ1-4; D remains ambiguous. Germline V gene sequence: CDR1 MNHEY, CDR2 SVGAGI. The CDR3 consists of 14 residues. Between the trimmed V and J ends, which lost 4 bases and 0 bases, there was a span of 6 bases. CDR3 residues: CASSWSATNEKLFF. CDR3 sequence (DNA): TGTGCCAGCAGTTGGTCTGCAACTAATGAAAAACTGTTTTTT.

This sequence joins TRBV5-1 and TRBJ2-7; perhaps TRBD1 as D (5 bases). The CDR3 has 14 amino acids. The V and J ends lost 3 bases and 4 bases respectively, with 14 bases between them. The germline gives CDR1 SGHRS, CDR2 YFSETQ. The CDR3 region has the DNA TGCGCCAGCAGCTCCGGCGAAGACAGTTACGAGCAGTACTTC. This translates into CASSSGEDSYEQYF.

This clone has more than one count but fewer than ten. The DNA of the CDR3 is TGTGCCAGCAGTGTACGCGGGGCAATCTCCTACGAGCAGTACTTC. Translating gives CASSVRGAISYEQYF. The V gene is TRBV2, the J gene TRBJ2-7; weak D call: TRBD2 (6 bases). Germline V gene lookup returns CDR1 SNHLY and CDR2 FYNNEI. Trimming left V 4 bases short and J 0 bases short, with 13 bases between. The CDR3 is made up of 15 amino acids.

In DNA, the CDR3 is TGTGCCACCCAGCGGGGGGCTAATGAAAAACTGTTTTTT. Residues: CATQRGANEKLFF. The chain links TRBV24-1 to TRBJ1-4; a weak D match, TRBD1 (5 bases). Germline V gives CDR1 KGHDR, CDR2 SFDVKD. The CDR3 has 13 residues. Trimming stripped 9 bases from V and 3 bases from J, with 10 bases between.

This clone was recorded once. The CDR3 reads CASSVQGNTGELFF. CDR3 in DNA: TGTGCCAGCAGCGTACAGGGAAACACCGGGGAGCTGTTTTTT. V and J are TRBV9 and TRBJ2-2; tentatively, D is TRBD1 (5 bases). This CDR3 spans 14 amino acids. Trimming removed 1 base from V and 2 bases from J, with 6 bases in between. Germline lookup yields CDR1 SGDLS and CDR2 YYNGEE.

This clone was observed once. The gene calls are TRBV5-4 and TRBJ2-3; the D gene could be TRBD1 or TRBD2 (6 bases each). CDR1 SGHNT and CDR2 YYREEE come from the germline V gene (reference sequence). This CDR3 region has 17 residues. The V gene lost 3 bases and the J gene lost 6 bases, with 23 bases spanning the gap. The CDR3 reads CASSSLRDKFTTDTQYF. Written as DNA, the CDR3 is TGTGCCAGCAGCTCCCTGCGGGACAAATTTACCACGGATACGCAGTATTTT.

This clone appeared a few times. J is TRBJ1-6 and V is TRBV11-2, with a tentative D call TRBD1 (5 bases). The germline V and J ends were trimmed by 1 base and 10 bases, with 8 bases remaining between them. Germline V gene lookup returns CDR1 SGHAT and CDR2 FQNNGV. CDR3 length: 13 amino acids. CDR3 region: CASSLGGSSPLHF. The DNA for the CDR3 is TGTGCCAGCAGCTTAGGGGGGTCGTCACCCCTCCACTTT.

The gene calls are TRBV18 and TRBJ2-5, with TRBD2 matching 7 bases. The V segment lost 5 bases and the J segment 1 base; nucleotides outside the gene matches: 1. Germline CDR1 KGHSH, CDR2 LQKENI. The CDR3 covers 13 residues. CDR3 region: CASSSSGQETQYF. CDR3 nucleotides: TGTGCCAGCTCATCTAGCGGCCAAGAGACCCAGTACTTC.

The chain joins TRBV2 to TRBJ1-1; TRBD1 aligns across 7 bases. V was pared by 4 bases and J by 5 bases, with 4 bases of the junction left unmatched. Germline lookup yields CDR1 SNHLY and CDR2 FYNNEI. CDR3 size: 13 residues. CDR3 region: CASSVQGRTEAFF. The CDR3 nucleotides are TGTGCCAGCAGTGTACAGGGGAGGACTGAAGCTTTCTTT.

This chain connects TRBV19 to TRBJ2-7; a weak D match, TRBD2 (6 bases). The V gene lost 6 bases and the J gene lost 6 bases, with 15 bases spanning the gap. The CDR3 spans 13 residues. Germline lookup yields CDR1 LNHDA and CDR2 SQIVND (reference sequence). Written as DNA, the CDR3 is TGTGCCAGTAGCGGAGCGGGCGCAACCGAGCAGTACTTC. The encoded protein is CASSGAGATEQYF.

This clone appeared a few times. This rearrangement joins TRBV12-3 or TRBV12-4 to TRBJ2-7, with D possibly being TRBD2 (6 bases). Trimming shortened V by 6 bases and J by 5 bases, and 11 bases separated the two germline ends. CDR3 length equals 12 residues. In DNA, the CDR3 is TGTGCCAGCAGGGGGGGACCGGACGAGCAGTACTTC. Protein sequence: CASRGGPDEQYF.

The chain's CDR3 is CASSPPYSTYEQYF. In DNA, the CDR3 is TGTGCCAGCTCACCACCGTACAGTACCTACGAGCAGTACTTC. The J gene is TRBJ2-7, the V gene TRBV18; no clear D. Between the trimmed V and J ends, which lost 0 bases and 2 bases, there was a span of 8 bases. This CDR3 region has 14 residues. The V gene's germline CDR1 is KGHSH and CDR2 LQKENI.

The table lists this clone with a few counts. The V gene is TRBV5-1, the J gene TRBJ1-1; TRBD1 aligns across 11 bases. Germline V gene lookup returns CDR1 SGHRS and CDR2 YFSETQ. The trim removed 4 bases at V and 1 base at J, leaving 9 bases unmatched. The CDR3 extends over 17 amino acids. CDR3 DNA: TGCGCCAGCAGCCTCCGAGGACAGGGGGCTGGGAACACTGAAGCTTTCTTT. As protein: CASSLRGQGAGNTEAFF.

This sequence joins TRBV7-2 and TRBJ2-7, with 7 positions matching TRBD1. The CDR3 totals 15 residues. J lost 0 bases, V lost 1 base, and 3 bases had no gene match. Per germline, CDR1 SGHTA and CDR2 FQGNSA. Written as DNA, the CDR3 is TGTGCCAGCAGCTTAGGCCCAGGGGGCTCCTACGAGCAGTACTTC. Protein product: CASSLGPGGSYEQYF.

By its share, this clone is large. V is TRBV11-3 and J is TRBJ2-7, with D maybe TRBD2 (6 bases). Per the germline V gene, CDR1 is SGHNT and CDR2 is YENEEA. V was clipped by 4 bases and J by 5 bases, with 12 bases between them. This CDR3 region has 13 residues. The CDR3 spells CASSYTSSHEQYF. The CDR3 region has the DNA TGTGCCAGCAGCTATACTAGCAGCCACGAGCAGTACTTC.

The chain links TRBV15 to TRBJ2-5, with TRBD2 as a possible D gene (6 bases). V dropped 0 bases and J dropped 5 bases, with 13 bases sitting between them. Germline V lookup: CDR1 LNHNV, CDR2 YYDKDF (reference sequence). The CDR3 covers 15 residues. The CDR3 loop is CATSRDQGGVETQYF. The CDR3 DNA reads TGTGCCACCAGCAGAGATCAAGGCGGGGTGGAGACCCAGTACTTC.

The chain is built from TRBV4-3 and TRBJ2-7; 13 nucleotides align to TRBD2. The CDR3 spans 15 residues. Germline V gene lookup returns CDR1 LGHNA and CDR2 YSLEER. The ends lost 3 bases at V and 4 bases at J; junction bases unmatched: 3. CDR3 in DNA: TGCGCCAGCAGCCAGGGGACTAGCGGGAATTACGAGCAGTACTTC. The encoded protein is CASSQGTSGNYEQYF.

The chain combines TRBV5-1 with TRBJ1-4; D is possibly TRBD1 (6 bases). This CDR3 is built from 19 residues. Germline values: CDR1 SGHRS, CDR2 YFSETQ. V was clipped by 0 bases and J by 0 bases, with 18 bases between them. Here the CDR3 reads CASSLEGMTGVATNEKLFF. The CDR3 region has the DNA TGCGCCAGCAGCTTGGAAGGCATGACAGGCGTTGCAACTAATGAAAAACTGTTTTTT.